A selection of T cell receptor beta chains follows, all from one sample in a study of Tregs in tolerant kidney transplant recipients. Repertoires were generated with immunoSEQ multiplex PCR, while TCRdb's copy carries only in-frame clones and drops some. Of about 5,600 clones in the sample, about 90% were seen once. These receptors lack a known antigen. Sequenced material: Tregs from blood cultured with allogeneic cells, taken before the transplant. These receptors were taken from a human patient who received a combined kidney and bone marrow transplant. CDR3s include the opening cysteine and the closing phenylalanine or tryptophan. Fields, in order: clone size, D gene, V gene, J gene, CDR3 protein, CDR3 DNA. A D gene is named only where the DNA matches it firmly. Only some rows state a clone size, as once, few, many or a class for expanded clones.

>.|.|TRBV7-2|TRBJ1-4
CASSLGGIEKLFF
TGTGCCAGCAGCTTAGGGGGAATCGAAAAACTGTTTTTT
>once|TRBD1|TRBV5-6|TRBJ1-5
CASSFGGQGTFQPQHF
TGTGCCAGCAGCTTCGGTGGACAGGGGACCTTCCAGCCCCAGCATTTT
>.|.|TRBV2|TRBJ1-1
CASNVWASDTEAFF
TGTGCCAGCAACGTGTGGGCCTCGGACACTGAAGCTTTCTTT
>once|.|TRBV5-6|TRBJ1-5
CASSERGQLSNQPQHF
TGTGCCAGCAGCGAGAGAGGGCAGCTTAGCAATCAGCCCCAGCATTTT
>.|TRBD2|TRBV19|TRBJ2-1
CASGSGRGYNEQFF
TGTGCCAGTGGGAGCGGGAGAGGATACAATGAGCAGTTCTTC
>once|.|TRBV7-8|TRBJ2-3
CASSKVRLDTQYF
TGTGCCAGCAGCAAAGTGAGATTAGATACGCAGTATTTT
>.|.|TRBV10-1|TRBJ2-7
CASSDSPANYEQYF
TGCGCCAGCAGTGATAGCCCTGCGAACTACGAGCAGTACTTC
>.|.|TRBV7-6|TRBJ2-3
CASSFHGDTQYF
TGTGCCAGCAGCTTCCATGGGGATACGCAGTATTTT
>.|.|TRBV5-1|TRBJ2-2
CASSLGGDTRAGELFF
TGCGCCAGCAGCTTGGGTGGGGACACTCGCGCCGGGGAGCTGTTTTTT
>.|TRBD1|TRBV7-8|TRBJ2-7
CASSPIPHRDRETYEQYF
TGTGCCAGCAGTCCTATTCCCCACCGGGACAGGGAAACCTACGAGCAGTACTTC